Each of the 12 T cell receptor beta chains below was sequenced from the same sample in a study of T cells in Graves' hyperthyroidism and ophthalmopathy. TCR beta CDR3 regions were amplified from RNA. TCR CDR3 underwent first-round RT-PCR with the HTBI primer set. TCRdb recomputed calls from the multiplex PCR reads with MiXCR, one row per CDR3 protein. The sample contains about 570,000 distinct CDR3 sequences, around 13% of which appear only once. Sequenced material: blood. Source of these receptors: a woman between 35 and 50 years old with Graves' hyperthyroidism.

This clonotype has a count of ten or more. J is TRBJ2-1 and V is TRBV5-1, with TRBD2 matching 7 bases. V gave up 3 bases and J gave up 5 bases; unmatched junction bases: 5. The germline V gene has CDR1 SGHRS and CDR2 YFSETQ. The CDR3 spans 14 residues. Here the CDR3 reads CASSSGLDNNEQFF. The CDR3 nucleotides read TGCGCCAGCAGCTCTGGACTAGACAACAATGAGCAGTTCTTC. The full variable domain, in which reference TRBV5-1 and TRBJ2-1 provide the parts outside the CDR3, is KAGVTQTPRYLIKTRGQQVTLSCSPISGHRSVSWYQQTPGQGLQFLFEYFSETQRNKGNFPGRFSGRQFSNSRSEMNVSTLELGDSALYLCASSSGLDNNEQFFGPGTRLTVL.

With regard to this clonotype: A clone one base away is much larger, so this may be a read error. This sequence joins TRBV28 and TRBJ1-6, with TRBD1 as a possible D gene (5 bases). This CDR3 has 14 residues. The ends were cut back, 8 bases at V and 11 bases at J, with 19 bases in the middle. Per the germline V gene, CDR1 is MDHEN and CDR2 is SYDVKM. The CDR3: CASAPSGTRTPLHF. The CDR3 bases are TGTGCCAGCGCCCCTTCCGGGACTAGGACACCCCTCCACTTT.

This clonotype was detected a few times. V gene TRBV9 combines with J gene TRBJ2-3; 13 nucleotides agree with TRBD2. This CDR3 is 18 amino acids long. The germline V gene has CDR1 SGDLS and CDR2 YYNGEE. J gave up 3 bases and V 0 bases, and 7 bases lay outside the gene matches. For the CDR3, the DNA is TGTGCCAGCAGCGTAGAAGTGGGACTAGCGGGGAGTACAGATACGCAGTATTTT. Translated, it gives CASSVEVGLAGSTDTQYF.

This clonotype showed up many times. The rearrangement joins TRBV28 to TRBJ2-2; tentatively, D is TRBD1 or TRBD2 (6 bases each). Germline loops: CDR1 MDHEN, CDR2 SYDVKM. V lost 3 bases to trimming and J lost 4 bases, with 9 bases between them. The CDR3 spans 14 residues. CDR3 nucleotide sequence: TGTGCCAGCAGTTTTGGGGGGCGCACCGGGGAGCTGTTTTTT. This sequence encodes CASSFGGRTGELFF.

The chain couples TRBV28 to TRBJ2-7, with D possibly matching TRBD2 (6 bases). This CDR3 has 15 amino acids. V lost 5 bases and J lost 0, with 14 bases in between. Per germline, CDR1 MDHEN and CDR2 SYDVKM. As DNA, the CDR3 is TGTGCCAGCAGTCCCCGGGACTTGTACTCCTACGAGCAGTACTTC. As protein: CASSPRDLYSYEQYF.

The table lists this clonotype with a few counts. This chain links TRBV15 with TRBJ2-7; the match to TRBD1 covers 7 bases. The J segment lost 0 bases and the V segment lost 1 base, leaving 3 bases of the junction unmatched. This CDR3 has 15 amino acids. Germline V gene sequence: CDR1 LNHNV, CDR2 YYDKDF (reference sequence). The CDR3 is CATSRAQGSSYEQYF. CDR3 in DNA: TGTGCCACCAGCAGAGCACAGGGGAGCTCCTACGAGCAGTACTTC. The full variable domain, rest sourced from reference TRBV15 and TRBJ2-7, is DAMVIQNPRYQVTQFGKPVTLSCSQTLNHNVMYWYQQKSSQAPKLLFHYYDKDFNNEADTPDNFQSRRPNTSFCFLDIRSPGLGDTAMYLCATSRAQGSSYEQYFGPGTRLTVT.

This clonotype was recorded at least ten times. The CDR3 protein is CASSQDLAGGHETQYF. The DNA for the CDR3 is TGTGCCAGCAGCCAAGATCTGGCGGGAGGGCATGAGACCCAGTACTTC. This sequence joins TRBV3-1 and TRBJ2-5; TRBD2 matches at 9 bases. This CDR3 comprises 16 residues. V was pared by 0 bases and J by 5 bases, with 7 bases of the junction left unmatched. CDR1 and CDR2 from the germline V gene are LGHDT and YNNKEL (reference sequence).

This clonotype was detected many times. The genes are TRBV2 and TRBJ2-7; D not certain. Per germline, CDR1 SNHLY and CDR2 FYNNEI. Trimming took 7 bases from V and 4 from J, leaving 14 bases between them. The CDR3 contains 13 residues. CDR3 protein: CASIPPPQYEQYF. DNA for the CDR3: TGTGCCAGCATCCCCCCCCCACAGTACGAGCAGTACTTC.

This clonotype came up many times. The chain couples TRBV7-9 to TRBJ2-7, with TRBD2 as a possible D gene (6 bases). The CDR3 runs 13 residues. V lost 5 bases and J lost 2, with 10 bases in between. Germline-derived CDR1 and CDR2 are SEHNR and FQNEAQ (reference sequence). In DNA form, the CDR3 reads TGTGCCAGCAGCGGACCGGGGGCCTACGAGCAGTACTTC. The encoded protein is CASSGPGAYEQYF.

This clonotype has ten or more counts. This rearrangement joins TRBV27 to TRBJ2-1; 7 bases map to TRBD2. Germline V CDR1 and CDR2: MNHEY, SMNVEV (reference sequence). Losses at the gene ends were 3 bases for V and 4 bases for J; bases not matched to a gene: 6. The CDR3 has 15 amino acids. The CDR3 DNA is TGTGCCAGCAGTTTTCGGGAGGTCCTATACAATGAGCAGTTCTTC. Protein sequence: CASSFREVLYNEQFF.

This clonotype occurred many times. The V and J genes are TRBV7-2 and TRBJ2-7, with 9 bases lining up with TRBD1. CDR1 and CDR2 from the germline V gene are SGHTA and FQGNSA. The CDR3 consists of 16 residues. The trim removed 1 base at V and 4 bases at J, leaving 8 bases unmatched. In nucleotides, the CDR3 is TGTGCCAGCAGCTTAGTTGGGACAGGGACAGGGTACGAGCAGTACTTC. Its translation: CASSLVGTGTGYEQYF. The variable domain in full, with the rest retrieved from reference TRBV7-2 and TRBJ2-7, is GAGVSQSPSNKVTEKGKDVELRCDPISGHTALYWYRQSLGQGLEFLIYFQGNSAPDKSGLPSDRFSAERTGGSVSTLTIQRTQQEDSAVYLCASSLVGTGTGYEQYFGPGTRLTVT.

Ten or more counts support this clonotype. The rearrangement uses TRBV28 and TRBJ2-7; 8 nucleotides line up with TRBD1. J lost 3 bases, V lost 4 bases, and 5 bases had no gene match. CDR3 length: 14 amino acids. Germline CDR1 and CDR2: MDHEN and SYDVKM. CDR3 sequence: CASSSPGGYYEQYF. The CDR3 region has the DNA TGTGCCAGCAGTTCACCAGGGGGCTACTACGAGCAGTACTTC. Together with reference TRBV28 and TRBJ2-7, the CDR3 gives the full variable domain: DVKVTQSSRYLVKRTGEKVFLECVQDMDHENMFWYRQDPGLGLRLIYFSYDVKMKEKGDIPEGYSVSREKKERFSLILESASTNQTSMYLCASSSPGGYYEQYFGPGTRLTVT.